These 20 T cell receptor beta chains came from one sample sequenced in a study of blood T cell repertoires in COVID-19. TCRdb keeps only in-frame clones here, not all; method: immunoSEQ multiplex PCR. The data hold approximately 89,000 clones, with approximately 90% observed a single time. Specimen: peripheral blood. The source is a man in his sixties or seventies with acute or convalescent COVID-19.

The chain employs TRBV9 and TRBJ1-2; a possible D gene is TRBD1 (6 bases). This CDR3 has 13 residues. V lost 3 bases, J lost 2 bases, and 8 bases lay in between. Germline CDR1 is SGDLS and CDR2 is YYNGEE. CDR3 nucleotide sequence: TGTGCCAGCAGCGCCACAGGGAACTATGGCTACACCTTC. Protein sequence: CASSATGNYGYTF.

The chain combines TRBV29-1 with TRBJ2-7, with D possibly called TRBD1 or TRBD2 (6 bases each). V lost 7 bases to trimming and J lost 4 bases, with 11 bases between them. This CDR3 is built from 11 residues. The germline V gene has CDR1 SQVTM and CDR2 ANQGSEA. The CDR3 reads CSAGDTYEQYF. Here the CDR3 DNA reads TGCAGCGCGGGGGACACTTACGAGCAGTACTTC.

This chain joins TRBV7-2 and TRBJ1-2; 9 nucleotides align to TRBD1. CDR3 length equals 15 residues. The ends lost 5 bases at V and 3 bases at J; junction bases unmatched: 7. The germline V gene has CDR1 SGHTA and CDR2 FQGNSA. The CDR3 DNA sequence: TGTGCCAGCAGCCGCGACAGGGGGGATGACTATGGCTACACCTTC. It is translated as CASSRDRGDDYGYTF.

The chain joins TRBV7-2 to TRBJ1-5, with D unresolved. The CDR3 totals 14 residues. V was cut by 1 base and J by 3 bases, with 7 bases left in between. Germline V gives CDR1 SGHTA, CDR2 FQGNSA. CDR3 residues: CASSLGGVNQPQHF. CDR3 DNA sequence: TGTGCCAGCAGCTTAGGCGGGGTCAATCAGCCCCAGCATTTT.

This clone was seen a few times. V gene TRBV28 combines with J gene TRBJ1-5, with a weak D call TRBD1 (6 bases). The CDR3 runs to 15 residues. V lost 6 bases and J lost 3, with 15 bases in between. Looked up from germline, CDR1 is MDHEN and CDR2 is SYDVKM. CDR3 residues: CASRHRASSNQPQHF. DNA for the CDR3: TGTGCCAGCAGACACAGGGCTTCTTCCAATCAGCCCCAGCATTTT.

This chain uses TRBV2 with TRBJ1-4; D is undetermined. V lost 3 bases and J lost 3, with 8 bases in between. The CDR3 consists of 14 residues. The germline V gene encodes CDR1 SNHLY and CDR2 FYNNEI. The CDR3 spells CASSDPGANEKLFF. CDR3 in DNA: TGTGCCAGCAGTGATCCGGGAGCTAATGAAAAACTGTTTTTT. The variable domain in full, with the rest retrieved from reference TRBV2 and TRBJ1-4, is EPEVTQTPSHQVTQMGQEVILRCVPISNHLYFYWYRQILGQKVEFLVSFYNNEISEKSEIFDDQFSVERPDGSNFTLKIRSTKLEDSAMYFCASSDPGANEKLFFGSGTQLSVL.

This clone was detected only a few times. This chain uses TRBV4-1 with TRBJ1-3, with a weak D call TRBD1 (6 bases). The length of the CDR3 is 17 residues. Looked up from germline, CDR1 is MGHRA and CDR2 is YSYEKL. Trimming shortened V by 0 bases and J by 0 bases, and 12 bases separated the two germline ends. The CDR3 spells CASSQDLRGHSGNTIYF. The CDR3 DNA is TGCGCCAGCAGCCAAGATCTTCGGGGACACTCTGGAAACACCATATATTTT.

The chain uses TRBV2 and TRBJ2-5; 10 bases agree with TRBD2. CDR1 SNHLY and CDR2 FYNNEI come from the germline V gene. There are 17 residues in the CDR3. After removal of 1 base from V and 1 base from J, the junction contained 6 bases not matched to a gene. The CDR3 is CASSEEEASGGQETQYF. The CDR3 region has the DNA TGTGCCAGCAGTGAAGAGGAGGCTAGCGGGGGCCAAGAGACCCAGTACTTC.

The CDR3 loop reads CASSEGTSSGELFF. The CDR3, as DNA: TGTGCCAGCTCAGAGGGGACTAGCAGCGGGGAGCTGTTTTTT. The chain uses TRBV18 and TRBJ2-2; 9 bases align to TRBD2. Germline V gives CDR1 KGHSH, CDR2 LQKENI. The junction had 5 bases not matched to a gene; V was cut back by 5 bases and J by 7 bases. This CDR3 spans 14 amino acids.

The genes are TRBV4-1 and TRBJ2-2; 9 bases are a match to TRBD2. The CDR3 length is 17 residues. J lost 4 bases, V lost 1 base, and 7 bases had no gene match. Germline V lookup: CDR1 MGHRA, CDR2 YSYEKL. The CDR3 reads CASSQGLLAGFTGELFF. The CDR3 nucleotides are TGCGCCAGCAGCCAAGGGTTACTAGCGGGCTTCACCGGGGAGCTGTTTTTT.

This clone turned up a few times. The CDR3 DNA is TGTGCCAGCAGAAAAACAGGGGGCTCTAATGAAAAACTGTTTTTT. Protein product: CASRKTGGSNEKLFF. The chain links TRBV7-6 to TRBJ1-4, with 9 bases aligning to TRBD1. Germline assignment: CDR1 SGHVS and CDR2 FNYEAQ. This CDR3 is 15 amino acids long. The trim removed 6 bases at V and 3 bases at J, leaving 5 bases unmatched.

The chain has TRBV6-2 or TRBV6-3 and TRBJ2-1, with 12 bases matching TRBD1. With 0 bases clipped from V and 7 bases from J, the junction kept 19 bases outside the gene matches. The CDR3 has 21 residues. Looked up from germline, CDR1 is MNHEY and CDR2 is SVGEGT. The DNA for the CDR3 is TGTGCCAGCAGTTACTCGAGTATGGTTGGTTGGGGACAGGGGGCAAGAAATGAGCAGTTCTTC. Translated, it gives CASSYSSMVGWGQGARNEQFF.

The rearrangement uses TRBV28 and TRBJ1-5; D not resolved. Deletions cut 6 bases from V and 5 bases from J, with 11 bases between. Germline V lookup: CDR1 MDHEN, CDR2 SYDVKM. The CDR3 runs 13 residues. For the CDR3, the DNA is TGTGCCAGCAGGAGCAGCGGGGATCAGCCCCAGCATTTT. Its protein is CASRSSGDQPQHF.

This clone was seen only once. V is TRBV5-1 and J is TRBJ1-1; D may be TRBD1 (5 bases). There are 13 residues in the CDR3. Germline CDR1 and CDR2: SGHRS and YFSETQ. Deletions cut 6 bases from V and 3 bases from J, with 12 bases between. CDR3 nucleotide sequence: TGCGCCAGCACTCCGGGGGGGTACACTGAAGCTTTCTTT. The encoded protein is CASTPGGYTEAFF.

The chain links TRBV10-2 to TRBJ2-1; 12 nucleotides line up with TRBD1. This CDR3 contains 14 residues. CDR1 is WSHSY, CDR2 SAAADI, per germline. The trim removed 6 bases at V and 8 bases at J, leaving 5 bases unmatched. The CDR3 DNA reads TGCGCCAGCAGCGGGACAGGGGGCAGAGATGAGCAGTTCTTC. Encoded protein: CASSGTGGRDEQFF.

The rearrangement uses TRBV10-2 and TRBJ2-5, with 8 bases matching TRBD2. The ends lost 1 base at V and 1 base at J; junction bases unmatched: 5. In germline, CDR1 is WSHSY, CDR2 SAAADI. This CDR3 comprises 16 residues. The DNA of the CDR3 is TGCGCCAGCAGTGAGTGGGACGGGGGGGCCCAAGAGACCCAGTACTTC. Amino acid sequence: CASSEWDGGAQETQYF.

V is TRBV29-1 and J is TRBJ2-5; D remains unclear. CDR1 is SQVTM, CDR2 ANQGSEA, per germline. Between the trimmed V and J ends, which lost 5 bases and 2 bases, there was a span of 9 bases. CDR3 size: 12 residues. DNA of the CDR3: TGCAGCGTTTTATTCTATCAAGAGACCCAGTACTTC. It encodes CSVLFYQETQYF.

The chain is built from TRBV5-5 and TRBJ1-4; D call uncertain. V lost 4 bases and J 3 bases, leaving 13 bases between the germline ends. The CDR3 contains 15 residues. The germline CDR1 and CDR2 sequences are SGHKS and YYEKEE (reference sequence). The CDR3 DNA reads as TGTGCCAGCAGCGGAGAGAGGGTGGCTAATGAAAAACTGTTTTTT. It codes for CASSGERVANEKLFF.

The chain uses TRBV19 and TRBJ1-2, with 8 bases aligning to TRBD1. The junction had 8 bases not matched to a gene; V was cut back by 4 bases and J by 7 bases. The CDR3 length is 14 residues. Germline assignment: CDR1 LNHDA and CDR2 SQIVND (reference sequence). The CDR3 region has the DNA TGTGCCAGTAGTAGCCGGGACAGGCTCCCTGGCTACACCTTC. Amino acid sequence: CASSSRDRLPGYTF.

This clone was recorded only once. This chain joins TRBV4-2 and TRBJ2-3; TRBD1 matches 10 bases. The CDR3 is 15 residues long. The germline gives CDR1 LGHNA, CDR2 YNFKEQ. Trimming cost V 4 bases and J 5 bases; bases outside gene matches: 6. CDR3 loop: CASSLGTGAGDTQYF. The DNA for the CDR3 is TGTGCCAGCAGCCTTGGGACAGGGGCCGGAGATACGCAGTATTTT.